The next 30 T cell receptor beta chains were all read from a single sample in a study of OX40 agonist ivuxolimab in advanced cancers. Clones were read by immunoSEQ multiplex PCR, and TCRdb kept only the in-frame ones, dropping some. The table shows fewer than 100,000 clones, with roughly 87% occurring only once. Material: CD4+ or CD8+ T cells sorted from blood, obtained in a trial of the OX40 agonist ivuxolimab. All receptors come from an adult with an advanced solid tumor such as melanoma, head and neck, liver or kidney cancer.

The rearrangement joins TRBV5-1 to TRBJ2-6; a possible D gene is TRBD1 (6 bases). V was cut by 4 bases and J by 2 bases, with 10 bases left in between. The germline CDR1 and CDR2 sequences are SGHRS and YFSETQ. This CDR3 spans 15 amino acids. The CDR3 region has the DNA TGCGCCAGCAGCCTGACAGGTACTGGGGCCAACGTCCTGACTTTC. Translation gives CASSLTGTGANVLTF.

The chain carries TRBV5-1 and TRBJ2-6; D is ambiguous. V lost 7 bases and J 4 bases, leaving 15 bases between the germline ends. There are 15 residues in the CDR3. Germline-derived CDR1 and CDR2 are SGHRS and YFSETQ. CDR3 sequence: CASHDVSTGANVLTF. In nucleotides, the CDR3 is TGCGCCAGCCACGACGTGAGTACCGGGGCCAACGTCCTGACTTTC.

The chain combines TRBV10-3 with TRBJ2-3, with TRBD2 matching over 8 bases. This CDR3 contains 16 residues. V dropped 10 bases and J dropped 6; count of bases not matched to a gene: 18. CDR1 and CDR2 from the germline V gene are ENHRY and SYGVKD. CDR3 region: CATRPGLVGVEDTQYF. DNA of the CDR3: TGTGCCACAAGACCGGGACTAGTGGGGGTGGAGGATACGCAGTATTTT.

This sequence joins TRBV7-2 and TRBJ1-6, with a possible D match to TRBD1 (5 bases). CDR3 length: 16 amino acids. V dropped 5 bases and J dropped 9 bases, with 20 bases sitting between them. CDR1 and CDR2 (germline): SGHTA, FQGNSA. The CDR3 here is CASSARPGTSISPLHF. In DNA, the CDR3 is TGTGCCAGCAGCGCCCGCCCCGGGACGTCGATTTCACCCCTCCACTTT.

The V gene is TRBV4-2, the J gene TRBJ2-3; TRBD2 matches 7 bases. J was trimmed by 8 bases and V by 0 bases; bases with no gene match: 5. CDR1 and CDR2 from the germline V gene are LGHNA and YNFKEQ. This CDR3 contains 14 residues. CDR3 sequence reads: CASSQDGTIGTQYF. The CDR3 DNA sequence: TGTGCCAGCAGCCAAGATGGGACTATAGGTACGCAGTATTTT.

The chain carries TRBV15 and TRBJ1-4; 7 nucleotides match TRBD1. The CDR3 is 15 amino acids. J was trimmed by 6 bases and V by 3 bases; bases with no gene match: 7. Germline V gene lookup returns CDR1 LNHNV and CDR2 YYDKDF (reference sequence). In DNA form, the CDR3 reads TGTGCCACCAGCAGCCCTCAGGGGGGGGATGAAAAACTGTTTTTT. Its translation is CATSSPQGGDEKLFF.

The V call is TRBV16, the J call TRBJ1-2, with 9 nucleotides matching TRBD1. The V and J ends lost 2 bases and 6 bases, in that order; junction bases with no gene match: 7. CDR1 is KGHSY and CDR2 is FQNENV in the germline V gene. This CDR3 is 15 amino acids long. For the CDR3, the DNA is TGTGCCAGCAGCCAACCGGGACAGGGTCACAATGGCTACACCTTC. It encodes CASSQPGQGHNGYTF.

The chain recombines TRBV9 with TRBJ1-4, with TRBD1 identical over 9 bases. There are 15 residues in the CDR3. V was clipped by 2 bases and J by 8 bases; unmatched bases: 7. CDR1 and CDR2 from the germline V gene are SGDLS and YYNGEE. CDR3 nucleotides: TGTGCCAGCAGCGTCCCCGGGACAGGGCAGGAAAAACTGTTTTTT. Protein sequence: CASSVPGTGQEKLFF.

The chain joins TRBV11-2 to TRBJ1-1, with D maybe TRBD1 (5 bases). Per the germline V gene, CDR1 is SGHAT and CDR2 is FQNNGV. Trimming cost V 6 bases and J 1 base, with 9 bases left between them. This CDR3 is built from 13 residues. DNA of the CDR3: TGTGCCAGCAGTATACAGGAGAACACTGAAGCTTTCTTT. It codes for CASSIQENTEAFF.

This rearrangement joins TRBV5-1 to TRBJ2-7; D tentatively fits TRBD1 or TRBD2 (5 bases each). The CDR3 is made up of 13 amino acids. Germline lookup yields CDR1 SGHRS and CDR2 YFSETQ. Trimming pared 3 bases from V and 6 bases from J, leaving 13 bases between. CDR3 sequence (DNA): TGCGCCAGCAGCTCTCCCGAGGGGAGCGAGCAGTACTTC. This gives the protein CASSSPEGSEQYF.

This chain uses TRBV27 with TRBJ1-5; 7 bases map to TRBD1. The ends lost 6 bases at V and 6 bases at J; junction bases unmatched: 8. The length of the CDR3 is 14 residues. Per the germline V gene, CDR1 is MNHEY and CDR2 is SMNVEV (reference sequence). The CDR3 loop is CASSSTGRGQPQHF. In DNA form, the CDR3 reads TGTGCCAGCAGCTCGACAGGGAGGGGTCAGCCCCAGCATTTT.

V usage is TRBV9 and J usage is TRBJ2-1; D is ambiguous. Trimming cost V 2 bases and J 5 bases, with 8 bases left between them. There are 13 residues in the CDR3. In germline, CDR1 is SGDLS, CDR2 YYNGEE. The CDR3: CASSVLYNNEQFF. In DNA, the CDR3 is TGTGCCAGCAGCGTCCTCTACAACAATGAGCAGTTCTTC.

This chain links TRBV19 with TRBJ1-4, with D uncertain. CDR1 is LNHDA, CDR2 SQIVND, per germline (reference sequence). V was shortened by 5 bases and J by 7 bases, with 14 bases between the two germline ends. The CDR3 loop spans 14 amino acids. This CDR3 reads CASSPSGVSEKLFF. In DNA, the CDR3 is TGTGCCAGTAGTCCCAGTGGAGTCAGTGAAAAACTGTTTTTT.

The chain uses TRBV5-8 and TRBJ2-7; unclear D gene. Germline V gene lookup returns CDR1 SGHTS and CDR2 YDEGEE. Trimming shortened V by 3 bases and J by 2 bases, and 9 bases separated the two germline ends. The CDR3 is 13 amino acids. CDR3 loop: CASSSDLTYEQYF. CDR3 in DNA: TGTGCCAGCAGCTCCGACTTGACCTACGAGCAGTACTTC. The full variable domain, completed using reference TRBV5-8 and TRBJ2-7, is EAGVTQSPTHLIKTRGQQATLRCSPISGHTSVYWYQQALGLGLQFLLWYDEGEERNRGNFPPRFSGRQFPNYSSELNVNALELEDSALYLCASSSDLTYEQYFGPGTRLTVT.

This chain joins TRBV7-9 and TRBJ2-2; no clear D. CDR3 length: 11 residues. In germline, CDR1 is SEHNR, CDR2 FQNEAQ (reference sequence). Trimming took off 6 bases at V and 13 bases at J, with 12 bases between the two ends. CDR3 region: CASSPTGRLFF. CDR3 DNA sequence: TGTGCCAGCAGTCCCACCGGTAGGCTGTTTTTT.

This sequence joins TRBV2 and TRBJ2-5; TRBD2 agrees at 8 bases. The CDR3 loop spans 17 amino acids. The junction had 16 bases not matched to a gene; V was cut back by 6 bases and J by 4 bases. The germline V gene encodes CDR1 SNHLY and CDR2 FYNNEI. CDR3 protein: CASRMGRGAREAETQYF. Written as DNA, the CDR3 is TGTGCCAGCAGGATGGGAAGGGGGGCGCGGGAGGCAGAGACCCAGTACTTC. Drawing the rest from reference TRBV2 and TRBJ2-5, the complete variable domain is EPEVTQTPSHQVTQMGQEVILRCVPISNHLYFYWYRQILGQKVEFLVSFYNNEISEKSEIFDDQFSVERPDGSNFTLKIRSTKLEDSAMYFCASRMGRGAREAETQYFGPGTRLLVL.

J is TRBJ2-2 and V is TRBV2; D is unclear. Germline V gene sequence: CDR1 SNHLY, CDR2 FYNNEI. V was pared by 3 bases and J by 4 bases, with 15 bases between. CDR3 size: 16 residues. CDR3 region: CASSDGPWQGTGELFF. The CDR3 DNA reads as TGTGCCAGCAGTGATGGACCCTGGCAAGGCACCGGGGAGCTGTTTTTT.

Here the CDR3 reads CASSLRLVGGPLTDTQYF. The CDR3 DNA is TGTGCCAGCAGTTTGCGGCTAGTGGGGGGGCCGTTGACAGATACGCAGTATTTT. The V gene is TRBV28, the J gene TRBJ2-3, with D possibly matching TRBD2 (7 bases). Trimming stripped 3 bases from V and 3 bases from J, with 22 bases between. There are 18 residues in the CDR3. Germline-derived CDR1 and CDR2 are MDHEN and SYDVKM.

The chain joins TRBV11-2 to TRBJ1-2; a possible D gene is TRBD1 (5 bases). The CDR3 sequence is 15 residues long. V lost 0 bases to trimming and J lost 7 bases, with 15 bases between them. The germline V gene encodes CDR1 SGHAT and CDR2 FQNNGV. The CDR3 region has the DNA TGTGCCAGCAGCTTAGATCGGCAGGGCCTTGGTGGCTACACCTTC. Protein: CASSLDRQGLGGYTF.

The CDR3 sequence: CASYDRSLTYEQYF. The CDR3 nucleotides read TGTGCCAGCTACGACAGATCCTTAACCTACGAGCAGTACTTC. The rearrangement uses TRBV18 and TRBJ2-5; D may be TRBD1 (5 bases). The DNA end is a closer match to TRBJ2-7, so the J assignment may be wrong. Germline V gives CDR1 KGHSH, CDR2 LQKENI. The CDR3 has 14 residues.

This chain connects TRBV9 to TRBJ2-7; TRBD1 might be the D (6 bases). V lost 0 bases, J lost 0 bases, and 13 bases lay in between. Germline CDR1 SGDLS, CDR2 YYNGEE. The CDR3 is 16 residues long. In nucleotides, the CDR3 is TGTGCCAGCAGCGTAGGACCGGGACAACACTCCTACGAGCAGTACTTC. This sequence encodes CASSVGPGQHSYEQYF.

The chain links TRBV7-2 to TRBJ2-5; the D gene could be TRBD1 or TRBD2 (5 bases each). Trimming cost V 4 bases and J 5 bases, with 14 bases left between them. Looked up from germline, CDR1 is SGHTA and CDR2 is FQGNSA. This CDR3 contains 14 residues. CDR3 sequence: CASSSGPPLETQYF. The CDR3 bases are TGTGCCAGCAGCTCGGGACCGCCGCTGGAGACCCAGTACTTC.

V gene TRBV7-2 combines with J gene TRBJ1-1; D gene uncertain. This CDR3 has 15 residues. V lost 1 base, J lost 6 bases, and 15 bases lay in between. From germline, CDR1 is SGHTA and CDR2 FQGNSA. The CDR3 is CASSLESTRSAEAFF. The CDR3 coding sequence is TGTGCCAGCAGCTTAGAGTCTACCAGAAGCGCTGAAGCTTTCTTT.

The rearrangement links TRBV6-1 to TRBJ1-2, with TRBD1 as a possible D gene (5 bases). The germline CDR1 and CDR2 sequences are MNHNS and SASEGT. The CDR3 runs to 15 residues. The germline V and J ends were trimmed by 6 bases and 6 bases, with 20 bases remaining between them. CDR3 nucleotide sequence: TGTGCCAGCAGCACCTCCGGGCAGGGAACGGATGGCTACACCTTC. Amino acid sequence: CASSTSGQGTDGYTF.

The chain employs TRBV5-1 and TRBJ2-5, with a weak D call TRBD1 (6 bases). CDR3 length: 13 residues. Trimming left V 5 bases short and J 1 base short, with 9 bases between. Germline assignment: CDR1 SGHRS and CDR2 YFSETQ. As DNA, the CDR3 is TGCGCCAGCAGTAGGACAGCCCAAGAGACCCAGTACTTC. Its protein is CASSRTAQETQYF.

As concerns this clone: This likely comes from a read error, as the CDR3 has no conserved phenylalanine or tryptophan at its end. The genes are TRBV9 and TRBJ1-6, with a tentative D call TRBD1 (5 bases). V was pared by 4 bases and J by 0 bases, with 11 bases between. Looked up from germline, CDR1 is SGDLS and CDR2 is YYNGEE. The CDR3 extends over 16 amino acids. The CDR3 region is CASSLRGISYNSPLHL. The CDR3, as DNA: TGTGCCAGCAGCCTAAGGGGAATCTCCTATAATTCACCCCTCCACCTT.

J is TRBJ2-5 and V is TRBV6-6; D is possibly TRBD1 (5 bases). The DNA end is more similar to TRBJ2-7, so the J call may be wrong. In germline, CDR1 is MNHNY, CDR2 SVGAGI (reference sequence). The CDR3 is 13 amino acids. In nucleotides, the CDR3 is TGTGCCAGCAGTTACAACAGGATGGACGAGCAGTACTTC. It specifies CASSYNRMDEQYF.

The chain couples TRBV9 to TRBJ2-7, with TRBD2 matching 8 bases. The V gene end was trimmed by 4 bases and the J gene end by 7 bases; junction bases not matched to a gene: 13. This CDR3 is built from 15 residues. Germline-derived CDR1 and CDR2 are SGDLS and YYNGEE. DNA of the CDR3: TGTGCCAGCAGCCCCCGGGGGGGGGAATCGTGGGAGCAGTACTTC. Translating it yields CASSPRGGESWEQYF.

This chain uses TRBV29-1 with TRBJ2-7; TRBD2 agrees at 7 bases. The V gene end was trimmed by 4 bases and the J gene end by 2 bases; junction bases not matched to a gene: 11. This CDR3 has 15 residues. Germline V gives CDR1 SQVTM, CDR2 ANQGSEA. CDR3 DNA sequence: TGCAGCGTTGTCGGACTAGTGGGGGATCCCTACGAGCAGTACTTC. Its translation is CSVVGLVGDPYEQYF.

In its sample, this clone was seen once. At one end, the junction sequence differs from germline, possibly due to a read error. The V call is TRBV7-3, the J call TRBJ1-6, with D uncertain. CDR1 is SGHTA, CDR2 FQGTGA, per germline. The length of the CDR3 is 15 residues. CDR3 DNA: TGTGCCAACAGCTTAGACCCACAAGGAAATTCACCCCTCCACTTT. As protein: CANSLDPQGNSPLHF.